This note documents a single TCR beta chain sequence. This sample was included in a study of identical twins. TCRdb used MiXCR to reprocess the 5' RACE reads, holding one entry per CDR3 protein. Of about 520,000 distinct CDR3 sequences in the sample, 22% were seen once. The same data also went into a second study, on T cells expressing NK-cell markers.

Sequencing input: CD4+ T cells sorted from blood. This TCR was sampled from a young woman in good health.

Here the CDR3 DNA reads TGTGCCAGCAGTTGGGGCTACACTGAAGCTTTCTTT. This codes for CASSWGYTEAFF. This chain uses TRBV6-2 or TRBV6-3 with TRBJ1-1; TRBD1 is a possible D gene (5 bases). The germline gives CDR1 MNHEY, CDR2 SVGEGT. The germline V and J ends were trimmed by 4 bases and 3 bases, with 6 bases remaining between them. CDR3 size: 12 residues.